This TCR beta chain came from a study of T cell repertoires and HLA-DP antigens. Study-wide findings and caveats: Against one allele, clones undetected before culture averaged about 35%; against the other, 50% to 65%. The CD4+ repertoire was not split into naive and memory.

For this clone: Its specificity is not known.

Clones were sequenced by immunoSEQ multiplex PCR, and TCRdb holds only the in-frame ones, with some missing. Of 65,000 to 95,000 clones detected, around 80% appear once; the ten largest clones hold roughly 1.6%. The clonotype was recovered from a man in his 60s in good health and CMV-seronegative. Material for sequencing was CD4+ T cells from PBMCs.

CDR3 in DNA: TGTGCCAGCAGCTTGACAGGGAGAGAAAACATTCAGTACTTC. It yields the protein CASSLTGRENIQYF. This rearrangement joins TRBV5-4 to TRBJ2-4; possible D gene TRBD1, 6 bases. V lost 1 base to trimming and J lost 5 bases, with 10 bases between them. This CDR3 has 14 amino acids. CDR1 and CDR2 from the germline V gene are SGHNT and YYREEE (reference sequence).